The rows below give T cell receptor beta chains drawn from one sample of a study of follicular helper T cells after annual influenza vaccination. Clones were read by immunoSEQ multiplex PCR, and TCRdb kept only the in-frame ones, dropping some. Of about 15,000 clones listed, around four fifths were seen once; the top ten hold 0.27%. Sample: CXCR5- memory CD4+ T cells sorted from blood, taken on the day of influenza vaccination. These receptor sequences come from an adult who received the influenza vaccine. The CDR3 runs from the conserved cysteine through the conserved F or W. Rows may omit the clone size; those that give it use once, few, many or a size class.

CASSFRRTGGGSGELFF TRBV5-6 17 TRBJ2-2 -
CASSEDGYTF TRBV25-1 10 TRBJ1-2 few
CASSAGYRVNEQYF TRBV11-2 14 TRBJ2-7 -
CASSAGLGDTQYF TRBV7-3 13 TRBJ2-3 -
CASSLSLAKRTDTQYF TRBV28 16 TRBJ2-3 -
CASSRWAGREQFF TRBV5-4 13 TRBJ2-1 -
CASSWGQGDTEAFF TRBV5-6 14 TRBJ1-1 once
CASSFQVATANYGYTF TRBV27 16 TRBJ1-2 -
CASIPTGTVNSPLHF TRBV2 15 TRBJ1-6 few
CASSPLWGNTIYF TRBV28 13 TRBJ1-3 -
CATLGLVGNTEAFF TRBV30 14 TRBJ1-1 -
CAWSTGNSPLHF TRBV30 12 TRBJ1-6 once
CASSLRQESNSPLHF TRBV7-8 15 TRBJ1-6 -
CASSRGLAAYNEQFF TRBV28 15 TRBJ2-1 few
CASSPLRGKTDTQYF TRBV7-8 15 TRBJ2-3 -
CASSFGAGRNEQYF TRBV5-6 14 TRBJ2-7 -
CASSPLKLAESAIDTQYF TRBV18 18 TRBJ2-3 -
CASSLERLNSPLHF TRBV27 14 TRBJ1-6 few